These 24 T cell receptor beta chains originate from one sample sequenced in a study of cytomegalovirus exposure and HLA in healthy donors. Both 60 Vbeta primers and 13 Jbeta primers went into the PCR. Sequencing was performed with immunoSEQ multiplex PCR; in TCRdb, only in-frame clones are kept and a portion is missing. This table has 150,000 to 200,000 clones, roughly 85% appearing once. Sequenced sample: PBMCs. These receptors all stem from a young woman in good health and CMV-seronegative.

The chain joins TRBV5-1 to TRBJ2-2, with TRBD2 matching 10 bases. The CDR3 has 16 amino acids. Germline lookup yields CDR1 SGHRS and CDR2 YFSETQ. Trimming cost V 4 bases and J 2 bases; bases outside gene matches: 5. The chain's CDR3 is CASSVLAGVNTGELFF. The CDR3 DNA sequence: TGCGCCAGCAGCGTCCTAGCGGGGGTTAACACCGGGGAGCTGTTTTTT.

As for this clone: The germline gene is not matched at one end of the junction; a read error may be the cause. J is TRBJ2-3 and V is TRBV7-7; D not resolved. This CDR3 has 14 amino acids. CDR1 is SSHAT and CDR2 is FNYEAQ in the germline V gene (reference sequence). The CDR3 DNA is TGTGCTAGCAGCTTAAGTCAGGGCACAGATACGCAGTATTTT. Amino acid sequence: CASSLSQGTDTQYF. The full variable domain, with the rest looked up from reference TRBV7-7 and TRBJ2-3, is GAGVSQSPRYKVTKRGQDVTLRCDPISSHATLYWYQQALGQGPEFLTYFNYEAQPDKSGLPSDRFSAERPEGSISTLTIQRTEQRDSAMYRCASSLSQGTDTQYFGPGTRLTVL.

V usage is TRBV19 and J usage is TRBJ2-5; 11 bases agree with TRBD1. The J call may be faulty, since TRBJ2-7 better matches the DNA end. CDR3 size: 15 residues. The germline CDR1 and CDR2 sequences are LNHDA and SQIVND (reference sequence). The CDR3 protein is CASAPGQGGLYEQYF. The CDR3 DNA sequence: TGTGCCAGTGCTCCGGGACAGGGGGGGCTCTACGAGCAGTACTTC.

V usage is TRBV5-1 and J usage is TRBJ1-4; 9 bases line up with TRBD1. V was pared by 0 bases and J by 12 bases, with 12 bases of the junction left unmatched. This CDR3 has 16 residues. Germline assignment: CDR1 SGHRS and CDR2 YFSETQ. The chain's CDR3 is CASSLEGQGVRLELFF. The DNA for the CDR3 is TGCGCCAGCAGCTTGGAGGGACAGGGAGTAAGGTTGGAACTGTTTTTT.

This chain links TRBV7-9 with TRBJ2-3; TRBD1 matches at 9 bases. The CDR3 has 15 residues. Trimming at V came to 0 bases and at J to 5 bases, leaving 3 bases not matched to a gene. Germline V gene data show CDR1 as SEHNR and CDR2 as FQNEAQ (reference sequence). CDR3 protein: CASSLANRGRDTQYF. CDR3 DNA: TGTGCCAGCAGCTTAGCGAACAGGGGGCGAGATACGCAGTATTTT.

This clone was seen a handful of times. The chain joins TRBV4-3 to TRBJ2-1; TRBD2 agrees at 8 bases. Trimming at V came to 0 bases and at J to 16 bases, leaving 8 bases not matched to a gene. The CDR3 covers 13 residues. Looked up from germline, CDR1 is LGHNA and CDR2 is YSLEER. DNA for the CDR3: TGCGCCAGCAGCCAAGATCGGGAGGGGGTGCAATTCTTC. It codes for CASSQDREGVQFF.

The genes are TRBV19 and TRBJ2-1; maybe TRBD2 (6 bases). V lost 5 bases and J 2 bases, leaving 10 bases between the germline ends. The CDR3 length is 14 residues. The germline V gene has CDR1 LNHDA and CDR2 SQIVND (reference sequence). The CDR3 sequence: CASSPTGAYNEQFF. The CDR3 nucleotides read TGTGCCAGTAGTCCGACGGGAGCCTACAATGAGCAGTTCTTC.

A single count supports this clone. In nucleotides, the CDR3 is TGTGCCAGCAGGCGGGAGACCTGGGACTACACCTTC. Protein product: CASRRETWDYTF. The V gene is TRBV7-9, the J gene TRBJ1-2; D remains ambiguous. Trimming shortened V by 6 bases and J by 10 bases, and 15 bases separated the two germline ends. CDR1 and CDR2 (germline): SEHNR, FQNEAQ (reference sequence). The CDR3 contains 12 residues.

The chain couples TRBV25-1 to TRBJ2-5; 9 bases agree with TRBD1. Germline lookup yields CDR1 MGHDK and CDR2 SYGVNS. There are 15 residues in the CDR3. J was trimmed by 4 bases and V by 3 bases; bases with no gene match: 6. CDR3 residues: CASSDHRGQRETQYF. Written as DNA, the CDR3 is TGTGCCAGCAGTGACCACAGGGGGCAACGAGAGACCCAGTACTTC.

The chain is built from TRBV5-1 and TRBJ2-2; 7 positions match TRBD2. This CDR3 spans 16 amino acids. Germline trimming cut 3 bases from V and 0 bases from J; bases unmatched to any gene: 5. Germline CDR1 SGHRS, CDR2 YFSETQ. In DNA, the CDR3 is TGCGCCAGCAGCTCGCTAGCGGAGCCGAACACCGGGGAGCTGTTTTTT. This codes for CASSSLAEPNTGELFF.

This chain's CDR3 is CATSVRGETQYF. In DNA, the CDR3 is TGTGCCACCAGCGTCCGCGGGGAGACCCAGTACTTC. The rearrangement uses TRBV15 and TRBJ2-5, with a possible D match to TRBD2 (5 bases). Germline V gives CDR1 LNHNV, CDR2 YYDKDF (reference sequence). The CDR3 is 12 residues long. Trimming left V 5 bases short and J 5 bases short, with 9 bases between. Full variable domain (rest looked up from reference TRBV15 and TRBJ2-5): DAMVIQNPRYQVTQFGKPVTLSCSQTLNHNVMYWYQQKSSQAPKLLFHYYDKDFNNEADTPDNFQSRRPNTSFCFLDIRSPGLGDTAMYLCATSVRGETQYFGPGTRLLVL.

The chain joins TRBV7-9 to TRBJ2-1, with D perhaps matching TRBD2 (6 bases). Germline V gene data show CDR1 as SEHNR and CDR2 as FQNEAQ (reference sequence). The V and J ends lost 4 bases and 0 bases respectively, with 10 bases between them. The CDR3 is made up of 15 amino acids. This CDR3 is CASSSAGSSYNEQFF. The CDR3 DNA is TGTGCCAGCAGCTCGGCGGGGAGCTCCTACAATGAGCAGTTCTTC.

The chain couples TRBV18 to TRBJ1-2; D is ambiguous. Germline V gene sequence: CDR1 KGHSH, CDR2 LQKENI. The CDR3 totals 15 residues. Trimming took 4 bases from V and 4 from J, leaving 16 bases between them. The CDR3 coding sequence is TGTGCCAGCTCACTCCGGGAGGCGGCGGGCTATGGCTACACCTTC. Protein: CASSLREAAGYGYTF.

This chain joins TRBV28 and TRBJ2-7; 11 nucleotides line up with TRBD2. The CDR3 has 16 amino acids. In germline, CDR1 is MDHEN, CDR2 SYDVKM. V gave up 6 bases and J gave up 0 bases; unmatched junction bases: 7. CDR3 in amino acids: CASRTSGRGSSYEQYF. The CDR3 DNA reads TGTGCCAGCAGAACTAGCGGGAGAGGAAGCTCCTACGAGCAGTACTTC.

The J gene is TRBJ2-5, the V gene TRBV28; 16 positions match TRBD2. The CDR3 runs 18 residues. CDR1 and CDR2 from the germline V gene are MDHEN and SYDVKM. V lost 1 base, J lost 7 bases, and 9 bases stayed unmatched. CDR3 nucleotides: TGTGCCAGCAGTTTATCTGGGACTAGCGGGAGGGCAAGGGGGACCCAGTACTTC. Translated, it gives CASSLSGTSGRARGTQYF.

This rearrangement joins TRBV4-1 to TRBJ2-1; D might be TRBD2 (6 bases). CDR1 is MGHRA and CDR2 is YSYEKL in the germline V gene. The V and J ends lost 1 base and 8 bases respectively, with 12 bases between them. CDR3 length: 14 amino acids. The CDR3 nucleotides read TGCGCCAGCAGCCAAGTACTAGCCGTTCATGAGCAGTTCTTC. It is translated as CASSQVLAVHEQFF.

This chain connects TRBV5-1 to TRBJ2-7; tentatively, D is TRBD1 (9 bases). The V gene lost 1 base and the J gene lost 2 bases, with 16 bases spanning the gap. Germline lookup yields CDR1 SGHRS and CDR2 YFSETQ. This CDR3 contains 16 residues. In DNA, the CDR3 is TGCGCCAGCAGCTTGACGGGGGGGACAGGGACCTACGAGCAGTACTTC. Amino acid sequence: CASSLTGGTGTYEQYF.

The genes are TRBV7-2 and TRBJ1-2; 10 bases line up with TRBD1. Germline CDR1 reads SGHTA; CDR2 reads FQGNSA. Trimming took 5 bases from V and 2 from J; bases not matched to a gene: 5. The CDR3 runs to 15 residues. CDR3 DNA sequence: TGTGCCAGCAGCAACCCGGGACAGGGGAACTATGGCTACACCTTC. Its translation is CASSNPGQGNYGYTF.

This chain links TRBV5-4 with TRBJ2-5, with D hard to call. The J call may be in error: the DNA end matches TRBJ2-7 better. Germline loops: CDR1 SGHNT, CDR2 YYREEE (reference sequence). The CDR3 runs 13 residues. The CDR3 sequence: CASSLSAGREQYF. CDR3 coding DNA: TGTGCCAGCAGCTTGTCGGCAGGCCGCGAGCAGTACTTC.

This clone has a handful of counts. The CDR3 region is CASSSGTSGSTDTQYF. For the CDR3, the DNA is TGTGCCAGCAGTTCCGGGACTAGCGGGAGCACAGATACGCAGTATTTT. This rearrangement joins TRBV6-5 to TRBJ2-3; 12 nucleotides align to TRBD2. Germline-derived CDR1 and CDR2 are MNHEY and SVGAGI. This CDR3 has 16 residues. V gave up 4 bases and J gave up 0 bases; unmatched junction bases: 2.

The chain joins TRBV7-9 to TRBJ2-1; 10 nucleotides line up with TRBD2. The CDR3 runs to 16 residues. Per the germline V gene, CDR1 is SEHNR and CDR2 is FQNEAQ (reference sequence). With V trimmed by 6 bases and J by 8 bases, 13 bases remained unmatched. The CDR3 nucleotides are TGTGCCAGCAGGACTACTAGCGGGATCGATATGGATGAGCAGTTCTTC. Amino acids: CASRTTSGIDMDEQFF. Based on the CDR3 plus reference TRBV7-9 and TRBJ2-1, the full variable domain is DTGVSQNPRHKITKRGQNVTFRCDPISEHNRLYWYRQTLGQGPEFLTYFQNEAQLEKSRLLSDRFSAERPKGSFSTLEIQRTEQGDSAMYLCASRTTSGIDMDEQFFGPGTRLTVL.

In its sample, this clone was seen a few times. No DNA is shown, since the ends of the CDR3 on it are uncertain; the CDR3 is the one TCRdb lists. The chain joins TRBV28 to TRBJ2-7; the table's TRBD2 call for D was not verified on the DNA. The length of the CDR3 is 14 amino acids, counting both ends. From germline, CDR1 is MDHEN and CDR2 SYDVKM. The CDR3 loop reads CASRVAGGSLSAHF.

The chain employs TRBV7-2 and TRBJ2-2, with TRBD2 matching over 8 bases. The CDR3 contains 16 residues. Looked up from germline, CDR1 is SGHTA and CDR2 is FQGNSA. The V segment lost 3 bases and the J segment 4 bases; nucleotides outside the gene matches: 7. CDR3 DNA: TGTGCCAGCAGCTTCGCTAGCGGGTACAGCACCGGGGAGCTGTTTTTT. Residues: CASSFASGYSTGELFF.

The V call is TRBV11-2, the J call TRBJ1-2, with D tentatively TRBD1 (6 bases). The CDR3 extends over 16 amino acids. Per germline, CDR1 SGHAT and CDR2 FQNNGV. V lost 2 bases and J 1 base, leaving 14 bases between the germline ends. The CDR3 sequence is CASSLTPRGDNYGYTF. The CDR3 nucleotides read TGTGCCAGCAGCTTAACTCCCAGGGGTGATAACTATGGCTACACCTTC.